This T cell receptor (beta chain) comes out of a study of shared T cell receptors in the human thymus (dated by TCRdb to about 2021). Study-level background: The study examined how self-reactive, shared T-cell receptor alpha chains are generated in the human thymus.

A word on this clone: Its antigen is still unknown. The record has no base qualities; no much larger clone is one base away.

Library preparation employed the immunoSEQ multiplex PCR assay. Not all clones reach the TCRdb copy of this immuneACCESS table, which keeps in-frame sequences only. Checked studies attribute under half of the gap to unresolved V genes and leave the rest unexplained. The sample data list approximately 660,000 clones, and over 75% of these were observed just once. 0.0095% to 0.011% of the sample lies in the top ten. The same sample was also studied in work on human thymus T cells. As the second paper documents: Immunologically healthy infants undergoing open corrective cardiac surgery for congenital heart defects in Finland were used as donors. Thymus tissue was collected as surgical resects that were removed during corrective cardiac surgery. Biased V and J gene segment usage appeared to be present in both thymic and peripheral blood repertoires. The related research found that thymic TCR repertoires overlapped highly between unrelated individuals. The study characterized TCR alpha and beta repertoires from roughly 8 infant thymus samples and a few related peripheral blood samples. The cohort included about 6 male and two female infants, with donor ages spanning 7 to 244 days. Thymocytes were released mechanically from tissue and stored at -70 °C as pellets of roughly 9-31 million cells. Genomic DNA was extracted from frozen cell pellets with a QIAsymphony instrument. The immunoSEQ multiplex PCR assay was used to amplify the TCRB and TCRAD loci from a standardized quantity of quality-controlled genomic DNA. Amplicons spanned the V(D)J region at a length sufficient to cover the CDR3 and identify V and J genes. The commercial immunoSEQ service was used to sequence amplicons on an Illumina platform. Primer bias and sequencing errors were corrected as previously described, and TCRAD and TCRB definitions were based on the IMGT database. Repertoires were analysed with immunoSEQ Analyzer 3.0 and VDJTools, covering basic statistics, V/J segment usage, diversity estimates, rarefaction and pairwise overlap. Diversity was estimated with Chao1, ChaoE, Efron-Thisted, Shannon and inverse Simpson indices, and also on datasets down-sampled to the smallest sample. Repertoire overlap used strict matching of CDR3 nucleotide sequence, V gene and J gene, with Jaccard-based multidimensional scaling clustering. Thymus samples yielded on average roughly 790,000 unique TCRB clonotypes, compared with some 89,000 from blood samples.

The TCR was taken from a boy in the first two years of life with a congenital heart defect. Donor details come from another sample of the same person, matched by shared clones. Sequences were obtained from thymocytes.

This receptor has the CDR3 CASSSRQGADTEAFF. The bases read TGTGCCAGCAGTTCAAGACAGGGGGCGGACACTGAAGCTTTCTTT. Here the chain combines TRBV28 and TRBJ1-1; TRBD1 lines up with 10 middle nucleotides. Measured from the cysteine to the phenylalanine, the CDR3 is 15 residues long. Only the CDR3 part of the read is kept: 45 bases, read in frame from the first base. CDR1 and CDR2, looked up from the germline V gene, are MDHEN and SYDVKM. V and J are trimmed by 4 bases and 3 bases, and the gene matches miss 5 bases of the junction.